This is a list of T cell receptor beta chains from one sample in a study of control samples from healthy donors and cancer patients. Libraries were prepared by immunoSEQ multiplex PCR; TCRdb keeps only in-frame clonotypes and omits some of them. The data contain about 150,000 clones, 80% to 95% of them singletons. Specimen: blood. Source of these receptors: a man aged 18 to 30 in good health. The CDR3 runs from the conserved cysteine through the conserved F or W. The order of the fields is V gene, J gene, D gene, CDR3 protein. A D gene is named only where the DNA matches it firmly.

V gene: TRBV9
J gene: TRBJ2-1
D gene: TRBD2
CDR3 protein: CASSVGGGAYEQFF

V gene: TRBV18
J gene: TRBJ1-2
D gene: .
CDR3 protein: CASSPLLPGANYGYTF

V gene: TRBV15
J gene: TRBJ1-4
D gene: .
CDR3 protein: CATSRVRVGANEKLFF

V gene: TRBV14
J gene: TRBJ2-7
D gene: TRBD1
CDR3 protein: CASSRTGVIYEQYF

V gene: TRBV19
J gene: TRBJ2-2
D gene: .
CDR3 protein: CASSDSAAGELFF

V gene: TRBV30
J gene: TRBJ2-1
D gene: .
CDR3 protein: CAWSATSFEQFF

V gene: TRBV11-2
J gene: TRBJ2-5
D gene: .
CDR3 protein: CASSPGVSQETQYF

V gene: TRBV28
J gene: TRBJ1-5
D gene: .
CDR3 protein: CASSLRYSNQPQHF

V gene: TRBV6-2/TRBV6-3
J gene: TRBJ2-7
D gene: TRBD1
CDR3 protein: CASSYRGTGGTYEQYF

V gene: TRBV28
J gene: TRBJ2-7
D gene: .
CDR3 protein: CASSLGRRPYEQYF

V gene: TRBV12-3/TRBV12-4
J gene: TRBJ2-5
D gene: TRBD1
CDR3 protein: CASSGTGQETQYF

V gene: TRBV18
J gene: TRBJ2-5
D gene: TRBD2
CDR3 protein: CASSPTSGRAVETQYF

V gene: TRBV11-3
J gene: TRBJ2-3
D gene: .
CDR3 protein: CASSSSGGGPRYF

V gene: TRBV5-1
J gene: TRBJ1-1
D gene: TRBD1
CDR3 protein: CASSSDRGSDTEAFF

V gene: TRBV28
J gene: TRBJ2-5
D gene: .
CDR3 protein: CASSTQETQYF

V gene: TRBV6-6
J gene: TRBJ2-5
D gene: TRBD1
CDR3 protein: CASSWNRGREETQYF

V gene: TRBV7-6
J gene: TRBJ2-2
D gene: .
CDR3 protein: CASSSGELFF

V gene: TRBV19
J gene: TRBJ2-5
D gene: .
CDR3 protein: CASSLGGGDRETQYF

V gene: TRBV12-3/TRBV12-4
J gene: TRBJ1-2
D gene: .
CDR3 protein: CASSLTRPVGYTF

V gene: TRBV27
J gene: TRBJ2-7
D gene: TRBD2
CDR3 protein: CASTPSPSGSLYEQYF

V gene: TRBV19
J gene: TRBJ2-2
D gene: .
CDR3 protein: CASRGIEGGANTGELFF

V gene: TRBV30
J gene: TRBJ1-3
D gene: .
CDR3 protein: CAWSPGNTIYF

V gene: TRBV29-1
J gene: TRBJ1-1
D gene: .
CDR3 protein: CSVENRGGGGWTEAFF